What follows describes a single T cell receptor (beta chain). No antigen is known for it. TCRdb ran MiXCR on the 5' RACE reads and lists one entry per CDR3 protein. The sample includes some 340,000 distinct CDR3 sequences, around 10% of them seen just once. The entry originates in a study of T cells after yellow fever vaccination. Study overall: Fractions with few cells were prepared using SMART-Seq v4 Ultra Low Input. Whole-study results and caveats: Among all clonotypes, a small share was observed in both CD4 and CD8 compartments.

Trimming left V 1 base short and J 3 bases short, with 9 bases between. CDR1 and CDR2 from the germline V gene are LGHNA and YSLEER. CDR3 size: 15 residues. The genes are TRBV4-3 and TRBJ2-2; the D is unclear. The specimen was CD4+ T cells sorted from PBMCs, collected 45 days after the yellow fever booster vaccination. The clonotype comes from a man younger than 35 who received the YFV17D yellow fever vaccine. CDR3 sequence (DNA): TGCGCCAGCAGCCAAGGGGCACTCCACACCGGGGAGCTGTTTTTT. Translating gives CASSQGALHTGELFF.